A single sample gave rise to the 30 T cell receptor beta chains below, sequenced in a study of shared clonotypes between healthy human individuals (dated by TCRdb to the early 2020s). The library was built by means of the immunoSEQ multiplex PCR assay. TCRdb holds this immuneACCESS table with in-frame rearrangements only. Some clones are missing; in checked studies, unresolved V genes explain under half, and the rest has no known cause. The sample table shows 900,000 to 1,200,000 clones, and approximately 80% are seen once. Roughly 0.62% of the sample rests with the top ten. Input material: memory CD4+ T cells from PBMCs. The sample's cell subset or site, from its label and the paper: CD45RA-negative fraction. The receptors come from a man aged 18 to 35 in good health. Some clones in this sample may be carry-over from other donors' samples.

This sequence joins TRBV19 and TRBJ2-5; D is perhaps TRBD1 (5 bases). Trimming left V 6 bases short and J 4 bases short, with 12 bases between. CDR1 and CDR2 from the germline V gene are LNHDA and SQIVND (reference sequence). The CDR3 is made up of 13 amino acids. CDR3 DNA: TGTGCCAGTAGCGACAGCCCCACAGAGACCCAGTACTTC. Translating gives CASSDSPTETQYF.

Concerning this clone: This is likely an artifact of a read error, given a far larger clone one base away. V gene TRBV4-1 combines with J gene TRBJ2-1; 12 bases align to TRBD2. After removal of 6 bases from V and 7 bases from J, the junction contained 10 bases not matched to a gene. Germline assignment: CDR1 MGHRA and CDR2 YSYEKL. The CDR3 has 16 residues. CDR3 coding DNA: TGCGCCAGCAGAACTTACGGACTAGCGGGAATAAATGAGCAGTTCTTC. This sequence encodes CASRTYGLAGINEQFF.

This rearrangement joins TRBV5-1 to TRBJ2-7, with D unresolved. Germline V gene lookup returns CDR1 SGHRS and CDR2 YFSETQ. The V and J ends lost 0 bases and 5 bases respectively, with 15 bases between them. The CDR3 loop spans 15 amino acids. CDR3 region: CASSLGTTPTDEQYF. Written as DNA, the CDR3 is TGCGCCAGCAGCTTGGGGACCACCCCGACTGACGAGCAGTACTTC.

Note on this clone: A far larger clone is off by one base, so a read error is likely. V usage is TRBV30 and J usage is TRBJ1-2, with D tentatively TRBD1 (6 bases). Trimming removed 8 bases from V and 0 bases from J, with 16 bases in between. CDR3 length: 14 residues. CDR1 GTSNPN and CDR2 SVGIG come from the germline V gene (reference sequence). CDR3 sequence: CARKRTASNYGYTF. The CDR3 nucleotides read TGTGCCCGGAAACGGACAGCCTCTAACTATGGCTACACCTTC.

The chain employs TRBV10-3 and TRBJ1-1; 7 bases match TRBD1. Losses at the gene ends were 5 bases for V and 7 bases for J; bases not matched to a gene: 7. Germline V gives CDR1 ENHRY, CDR2 SYGVKD. The CDR3 has 13 amino acids. CDR3 nucleotide sequence: TGTGCCATCAGTCGCCTCAGGGGGAGTGAAGCTTTCTTT. Translation: CAISRLRGSEAFF.

This clone was seen a handful of times. This chain uses TRBV25-1 with TRBJ1-1; 7 bases align to TRBD1. Per the germline V gene, CDR1 is MGHDK and CDR2 is SYGVNS. The CDR3 totals 13 residues. J gave up 7 bases and V 2 bases, and 4 bases lay outside the gene matches. The CDR3 protein is CASSEGTVDEAFF. CDR3 bases: TGTGCCAGCAGTGAAGGGACAGTCGATGAAGCTTTCTTT.

The table lists this clone with many counts. The chain is built from TRBV15 and TRBJ2-5; maybe TRBD2 (6 bases). This CDR3 spans 16 amino acids. V dropped 3 bases and J dropped 5 bases, with 19 bases sitting between them. Germline CDR1 reads LNHNV; CDR2 reads YYDKDF (reference sequence). CDR3 sequence (DNA): TGTGCCACCAGCAGCTACCTCGGAGGGCTTGATGAGACCCAGTACTTC. Amino acids: CATSSYLGGLDETQYF.

This clone was counted once. This likely reflects a read error, since a far larger clone is one base away. The gene calls are TRBV11-3 and TRBJ2-5; 9 positions match TRBD1. The CDR3 is 14 residues long. Per the germline V gene, CDR1 is SGHNT and CDR2 is YENEEA. J lost 5 bases, V lost 2 bases, and 3 bases had no gene match. The chain's CDR3 is CASSLTGGSETQYF. As DNA, the CDR3 is TGTGCCAGCAGCTTAACAGGGGGCAGTGAGACCCAGTACTTC.

This clone was seen ten or more times. The genes are TRBV29-1 and TRBJ2-7; 12 nucleotides agree with TRBD2. V shed 5 bases, J shed 3 bases, and the junction held 11 bases outside the gene matches. Germline loops: CDR1 SQVTM, CDR2 ANQGSEA. This CDR3 spans 16 amino acids. The CDR3 DNA follows: TGCAGCGTTTCGGGCGGCCTAGCGGGAGGGGGCTACGAGCAGTACTTC. It translates to CSVSGGLAGGGYEQYF.

This chain joins TRBV4-1 and TRBJ2-5; 11 bases match TRBD2. Unmatched junction bases numbered 13, after V lost 2 bases and J lost 5 bases. The germline V gene has CDR1 MGHRA and CDR2 YSYEKL. The CDR3 runs 18 residues. CDR3: CASSQPFGTSGGGETQYF. The CDR3 region has the DNA TGCGCCAGCAGCCAACCCTTTGGGACTAGCGGAGGGGGGGAGACCCAGTACTTC.

V usage is TRBV28 and J usage is TRBJ1-5; D is possibly TRBD1 (6 bases). The germline gives CDR1 MDHEN, CDR2 SYDVKM. The CDR3 totals 15 residues. V lost 6 bases to trimming and J lost 2 bases, with 14 bases between them. The CDR3 loop reads CASRTQGIGNQPQHF. The CDR3 DNA reads TGTGCCAGCAGAACCCAGGGGATAGGCAATCAGCCCCAGCATTTT.

This clone was seen more than once but under ten times. V gene TRBV19 combines with J gene TRBJ1-1; TRBD1 is a possible D gene (6 bases). The ends were cut back, 3 bases at V and 6 bases at J, with 14 bases in the middle. CDR1 and CDR2 (germline): LNHDA, SQIVND (reference sequence). CDR3 length equals 14 residues. The CDR3 coding sequence is TGTGCCAGTAGTATTGCACAGGGTAACGCTGAAGCTTTCTTT. The encoded protein is CASSIAQGNAEAFF.

The genes are TRBV6-5 and TRBJ2-7; D call uncertain. Trimming shortened V by 0 bases and J by 1 base, and 7 bases separated the two germline ends. Germline CDR1 MNHEY, CDR2 SVGAGI. The CDR3 runs to 14 residues. The CDR3 nucleotides read TGTGCCAGCAGTTACTCGAGCCCGTCCTACGAGCAGTACTTC. Its protein product is CASSYSSPSYEQYF.

The chain recombines TRBV6-5 with TRBJ2-7, with 9 nucleotides matching TRBD1. V lost 5 bases, J lost 2 bases, and 7 bases stayed unmatched. CDR1 and CDR2 from the germline V gene are MNHEY and SVGAGI. The length of the CDR3 is 15 residues. This CDR3 is CASSQTRQGAYEQYF. CDR3 DNA: TGTGCCAGCAGTCAAACTCGACAGGGGGCCTACGAGCAGTACTTC.

CDR3 coding DNA: TGTGCCAGCAGTGCAGAGTTTGGCCTCTCCTACGAGCAGTACTTC. This sequence encodes CASSAEFGLSYEQYF. The chain is built from TRBV6-4 and TRBJ2-7; no clear D. The V gene's germline CDR1 is MRHNA and CDR2 SNTAGT. V lost 4 bases and J 0 bases, leaving 13 bases between the germline ends. The CDR3 is 15 residues long.

The J gene is TRBJ1-2, the V gene TRBV15; D is undetermined. CDR1 is LNHNV, CDR2 YYDKDF, per germline (reference sequence). This CDR3 is built from 16 residues. V was clipped by 0 bases and J by 2 bases, with 13 bases between them. CDR3 sequence: CATSRDLTSKNYGYTF. Here the CDR3 DNA reads TGTGCCACCAGCAGAGATCTTACATCCAAAAACTATGGCTACACCTTC. The full variable domain, its missing parts supplied by reference TRBV15 and TRBJ1-2, is DAMVIQNPRYQVTQFGKPVTLSCSQTLNHNVMYWYQQKSSQAPKLLFHYYDKDFNNEADTPDNFQSRRPNTSFCFLDIRSPGLGDTAMYLCATSRDLTSKNYGYTFGSGTRLTVV.

This chain connects TRBV6-6 to TRBJ2-7; 9 nucleotides agree with TRBD1. This CDR3 contains 14 residues. The germline V gene encodes CDR1 MNHNY and CDR2 SVGAGI (reference sequence). Losses at the gene ends were 6 bases for V and 3 bases for J; bases not matched to a gene: 6. The CDR3: CASSLDRGGYEQYF. CDR3 bases: TGTGCCAGCAGCCTGGACAGGGGCGGCTACGAGCAGTACTTC.

V and J are TRBV29-1 and TRBJ2-5; D is uncertain. Germline CDR1 SQVTM, CDR2 ANQGSEA. This CDR3 is 12 amino acids long. Trimming removed 7 bases at V and 3 bases at J, with 12 bases between. The CDR3 spells CSARPSEETQYF. The CDR3 DNA follows: TGCAGCGCCCGACCTTCCGAAGAGACCCAGTACTTC.

This clone was seen more than once but under ten times. The same CDR3 also results from other DNA sequences found in this sample. The V call is TRBV2, the J call TRBJ1-5; the D gene is possibly TRBD1 (6 bases). The CDR3 spans 12 residues. The V gene lost 7 bases and the J gene lost 4 bases, with 8 bases spanning the gap. The germline gives CDR1 SNHLY, CDR2 FYNNEI. The CDR3 is CASKDSNQPQHF. CDR3 in DNA: TGTGCCAGCAAGGACAGTAATCAGCCCCAGCATTTT.

V is TRBV28 and J is TRBJ1-1, with D unclear. Germline V CDR1 and CDR2: MDHEN, SYDVKM. CDR3 length: 13 amino acids. V was shortened by 8 bases and J by 11 bases, with 21 bases between the two germline ends. The CDR3 loop reads CASDSQLGPGAFF. The CDR3 bases are TGTGCCAGCGATTCGCAGCTAGGGCCCGGGGCTTTCTTT.

In DNA form, the CDR3 reads TGTGCCAGCAGCCGAATGATAGCTCAGCCCGAGCAGTACTTC. It translates to CASSRMIAQPEQYF. V is TRBV5-6 and J is TRBJ2-7; D uncertain. The ends were cut back, 4 bases at V and 6 bases at J, with 17 bases in the middle. The CDR3 sequence is 14 residues long. The germline V gene encodes CDR1 SGHDT and CDR2 YYEEEE.

The genes are TRBV6-5 and TRBJ2-1; D may match TRBD1 or TRBD2 (5 bases each). The CDR3 covers 14 residues. V was clipped by 9 bases and J by 7 bases, with 19 bases between them. Per the germline V gene, CDR1 is MNHEY and CDR2 is SVGAGI. The CDR3 region is CASSGTNSWNEQFF. As DNA, the CDR3 is TGTGCCAGTTCCGGGACCAACTCTTGGAATGAGCAGTTCTTC.

Comments on this clone: This sequence may be a read error, since a much larger clone differs from it by one base. The chain combines TRBV30 with TRBJ1-2; tentative D call: TRBD1 (5 bases). Trimming removed 1 base from V and 8 bases from J, with 11 bases in between. CDR1 and CDR2 from the germline V gene are GTSNPN and SVGIG (reference sequence). The CDR3 runs 12 residues. The CDR3 DNA follows: TGTGCCTGGAGTGCCTGCAGGGCCGGCTACACCTTC. Translated, it gives CAWSACRAGYTF.

The chain links TRBV19 to TRBJ2-3, with 8 bases lining up with TRBD1. V was pared by 5 bases and J by 5 bases, with 6 bases of the junction left unmatched. Germline V CDR1 and CDR2: LNHDA, SQIVND (reference sequence). This CDR3 contains 14 residues. The CDR3: CASSQGATIDTQYF. CDR3 nucleotide sequence: TGTGCCAGTAGTCAGGGGGCGACGATAGATACGCAGTATTTT.

This sequence joins TRBV10-3 and TRBJ1-1; no reliable D call. The CDR3 extends over 18 amino acids. Germline-derived CDR1 and CDR2 are ENHRY and SYGVKD. V shed 4 bases and J shed 3 bases, with 24 bases lying between them. CDR3 bases: TGTGCCATCAGTGTCAAGGAAGCAGGTCTTGGGCGGGACACTGAAGCTTTCTTT. The encoded protein is CAISVKEAGLGRDTEAFF.

In its sample, this clone was seen once. This chain links TRBV30 with TRBJ1-4, with D unclear. Trimming removed 1 base from V and 4 bases from J, with 10 bases in between. CDR1 and CDR2 from the germline V gene are GTSNPN and SVGIG (reference sequence). This CDR3 region has 14 residues. The CDR3 spells CAWSATRLNEKLFF. The CDR3, as DNA: TGTGCCTGGAGTGCTACAAGGCTTAATGAAAAACTGTTTTTT.

Note on this clone: Additional DNA sequences in this sample encode the identical CDR3. V is TRBV18 and J is TRBJ1-1; 9 bases line up with TRBD1. The CDR3 runs to 14 residues. CDR1 is KGHSH, CDR2 LQKENI, per germline. V lost 3 bases to trimming and J lost 4 bases; unmatched junction nucleotides: 3. CDR3 sequence reads: CASSPGQGVTEAFF. CDR3 DNA sequence: TGTGCCAGCTCACCGGGACAGGGCGTCACTGAAGCTTTCTTT.

The chain joins TRBV11-3 to TRBJ2-1, with 10 bases fitting TRBD2. V was clipped by 0 bases and J by 9 bases; unmatched bases: 8. This CDR3 is built from 16 residues. CDR1 is SGHNT and CDR2 is YENEEA in the germline V gene. CDR3 DNA: TGTGCCAGCAGCTTAGATTGGGCTAGCGGGGGCGGTGAGCAGTTCTTC. It is translated as CASSLDWASGGGEQFF. Looking up the rest from reference TRBV11-3 and TRBJ2-1 gives the full variable domain: EAGVVQSPRYKIIEKKQPVAFWCNPISGHNTLYWYLQNLGQGPELLIRYENEEAVDDSQLPKDRFSAERLKGVDSTLKIQPAELGDSAVYLCASSLDWASGGGEQFFGPGTRLTVL.

The chain employs TRBV28 and TRBJ2-2, with 11 bases matching TRBD2. Trimming removed 6 bases from V and 7 bases from J; junction bases left unmatched: 4. This CDR3 is 14 amino acids long. CDR1 is MDHEN, CDR2 SYDVKM, per germline. In DNA, the CDR3 is TGTGCCAGCAGCCCGGGACTAGCGGTCGGGGAGCTGTTTTTT. The encoded protein is CASSPGLAVGELFF. Full variable domain (remainder filled in from reference TRBV28 and TRBJ2-2): DVKVTQSSRYLVKRTGEKVFLECVQDMDHENMFWYRQDPGLGLRLIYFSYDVKMKEKGDIPEGYSVSREKKERFSLILESASTNQTSMYLCASSPGLAVGELFFGEGSRLTVL.

The chain joins TRBV9 to TRBJ2-1, with 7 bases identical to TRBD2. CDR1 and CDR2 (germline): SGDLS, YYNGEE. Losses at the gene ends were 4 bases for V and 4 bases for J; bases not matched to a gene: 11. The CDR3 loop spans 16 amino acids. The CDR3 coding sequence is TGTGCCAGCAGCCCACGGGGGGTGGCGGAGTACAATGAGCAGTTCTTC. Its protein product is CASSPRGVAEYNEQFF. The complete variable domain, with remaining parts taken from reference TRBV9 and TRBJ2-1, reads DSGVTQTPKHLITATGQRVTLRCSPRSGDLSVYWYQQSLDQGLQFLIQYYNGEERAKGNILERFSAQQFPDLHSELNLSSLELGDSALYFCASSPRGVAEYNEQFFGPGTRLTVL.